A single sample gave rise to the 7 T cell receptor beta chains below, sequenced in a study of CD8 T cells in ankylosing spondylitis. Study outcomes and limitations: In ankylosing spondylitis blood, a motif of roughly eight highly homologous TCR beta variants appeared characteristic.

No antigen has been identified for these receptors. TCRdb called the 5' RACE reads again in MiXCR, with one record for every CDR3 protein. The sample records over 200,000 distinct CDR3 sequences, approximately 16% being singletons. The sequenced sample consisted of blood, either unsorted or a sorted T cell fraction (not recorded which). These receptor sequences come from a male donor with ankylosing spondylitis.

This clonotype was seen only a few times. In DNA, the CDR3 is TGTGCCAGCAGCTTGGGACTCTACTACGAGCAGTACTTC. Translated: CASSLGLYYEQYF. The rearrangement joins TRBV27 to TRBJ2-7; D possibly corresponds to TRBD2 (6 bases). This CDR3 region has 13 residues. CDR1 and CDR2 (germline): MNHEY, SMNVEV (reference sequence). V was shortened by 6 bases and J by 3 bases, with 12 bases between the two germline ends.

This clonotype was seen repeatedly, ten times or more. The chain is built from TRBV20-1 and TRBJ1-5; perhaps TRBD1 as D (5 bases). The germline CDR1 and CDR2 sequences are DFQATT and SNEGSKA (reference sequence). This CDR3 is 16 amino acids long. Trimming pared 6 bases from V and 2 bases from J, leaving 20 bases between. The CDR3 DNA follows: TGCAGTGCCATCGTTCGGGGGGGATCGGGCAATCAGCCCCAGCATTTT. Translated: CSAIVRGGSGNQPQHF.

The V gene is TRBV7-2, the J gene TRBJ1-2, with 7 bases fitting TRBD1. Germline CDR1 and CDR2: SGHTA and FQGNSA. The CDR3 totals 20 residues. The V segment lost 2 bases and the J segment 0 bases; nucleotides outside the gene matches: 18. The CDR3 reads CASSLPIRERQGLANYGYTF. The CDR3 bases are TGTGCCAGCAGCTTACCGATTAGGGAAAGACAGGGTTTAGCTAACTATGGCTACACCTTC.

The CDR3 DNA reads TGCGCCAGCAGCCAAGGGACAGGAGGAGGTCACGAGCAGTACTTC. Its protein product is CASSQGTGGGHEQYF. The chain links TRBV4-1 to TRBJ2-7; 7 nucleotides line up with TRBD1. CDR1 MGHRA and CDR2 YSYEKL come from the germline V gene. The CDR3 is 15 amino acids. V lost 1 base, J lost 5 bases, and 8 bases stayed unmatched.

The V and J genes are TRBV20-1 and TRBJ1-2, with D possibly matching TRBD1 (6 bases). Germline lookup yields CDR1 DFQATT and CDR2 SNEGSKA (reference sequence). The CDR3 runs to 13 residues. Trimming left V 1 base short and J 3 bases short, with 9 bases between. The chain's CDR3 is CSARVSGDYGYTF. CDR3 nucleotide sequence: TGCAGTGCTAGAGTTTCAGGGGACTATGGCTACACCTTC.

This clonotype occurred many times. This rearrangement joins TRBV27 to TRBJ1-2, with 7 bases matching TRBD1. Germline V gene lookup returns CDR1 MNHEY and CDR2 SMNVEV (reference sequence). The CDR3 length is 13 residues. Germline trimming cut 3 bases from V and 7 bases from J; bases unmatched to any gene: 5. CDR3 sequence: CASSFRGGFGYTF. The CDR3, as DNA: TGTGCCAGCAGTTTCAGAGGGGGCTTTGGCTACACCTTC.

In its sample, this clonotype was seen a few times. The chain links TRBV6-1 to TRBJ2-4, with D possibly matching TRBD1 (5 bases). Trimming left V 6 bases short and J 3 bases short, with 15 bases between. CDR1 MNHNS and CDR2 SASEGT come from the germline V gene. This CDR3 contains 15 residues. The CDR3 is CASSRNQGSKNIQYF. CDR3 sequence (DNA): TGTGCCAGCAGCCGAAACCAGGGAAGCAAAAACATTCAGTACTTC.